The following is a T cell receptor (beta chain) sequence with its context. The source of the sample is a study of immune evolution from preneoplasia to lung adenocarcinoma. TCRdb keeps only in-frame clones here, not all; method: immunoSEQ multiplex PCR. The sample has a few thousand clones, around 74% seen once; the top ten hold about 28%. The sequence was obtained from a person aged 40 to 65 with lung adenocarcinoma. Some clones in this sample may be carry-over from other donors' samples. The sample taken for sequencing was FFPE invasive lung adenocarcinoma tissue.

CDR3 DNA sequence: TGTGCCAGCAGTCCGGCGCCGGAGAGGACTGAAGCTTTCTTT. It specifies CASSPAPERTEAFF. This chain joins TRBV7-9 and TRBJ1-1; no firm D call. V was clipped by 6 bases and J by 5 bases, with 16 bases between them. Germline lookup yields CDR1 SEHNR and CDR2 FQNEAQ (reference sequence). This CDR3 has 14 amino acids.